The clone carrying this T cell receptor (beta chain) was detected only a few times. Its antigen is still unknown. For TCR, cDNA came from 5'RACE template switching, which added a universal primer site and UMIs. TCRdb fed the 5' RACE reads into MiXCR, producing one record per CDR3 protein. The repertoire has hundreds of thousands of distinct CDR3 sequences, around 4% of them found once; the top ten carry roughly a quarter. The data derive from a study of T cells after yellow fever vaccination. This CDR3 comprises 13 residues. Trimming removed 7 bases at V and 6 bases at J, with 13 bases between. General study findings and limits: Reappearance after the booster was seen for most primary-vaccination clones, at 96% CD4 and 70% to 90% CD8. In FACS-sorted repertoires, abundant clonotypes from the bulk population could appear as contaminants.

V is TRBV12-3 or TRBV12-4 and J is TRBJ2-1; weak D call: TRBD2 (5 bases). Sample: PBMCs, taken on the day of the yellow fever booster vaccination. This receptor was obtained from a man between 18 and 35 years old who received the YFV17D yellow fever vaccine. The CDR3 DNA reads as TGTGCCAGCACCGACACCCTAGCCAATGAGCAGTTCTTC. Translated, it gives CASTDTLANEQFF.